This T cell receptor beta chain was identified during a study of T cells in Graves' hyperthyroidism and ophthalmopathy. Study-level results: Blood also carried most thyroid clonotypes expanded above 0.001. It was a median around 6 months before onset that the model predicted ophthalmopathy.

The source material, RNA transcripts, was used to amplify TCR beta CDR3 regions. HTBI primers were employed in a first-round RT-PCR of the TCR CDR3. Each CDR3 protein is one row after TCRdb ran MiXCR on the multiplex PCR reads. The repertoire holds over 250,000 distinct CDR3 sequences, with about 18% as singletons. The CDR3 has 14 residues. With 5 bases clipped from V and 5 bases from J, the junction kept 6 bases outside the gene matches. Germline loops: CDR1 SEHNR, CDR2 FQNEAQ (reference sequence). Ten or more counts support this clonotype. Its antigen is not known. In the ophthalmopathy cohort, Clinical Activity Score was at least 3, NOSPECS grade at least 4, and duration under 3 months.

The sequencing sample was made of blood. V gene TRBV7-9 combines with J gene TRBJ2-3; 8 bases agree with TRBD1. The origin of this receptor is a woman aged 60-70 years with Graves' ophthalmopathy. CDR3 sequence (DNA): TGTGCCAGCAGCACTCCAGGGGGCGAAGATACGCAGTATTTT. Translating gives CASSTPGGEDTQYF.